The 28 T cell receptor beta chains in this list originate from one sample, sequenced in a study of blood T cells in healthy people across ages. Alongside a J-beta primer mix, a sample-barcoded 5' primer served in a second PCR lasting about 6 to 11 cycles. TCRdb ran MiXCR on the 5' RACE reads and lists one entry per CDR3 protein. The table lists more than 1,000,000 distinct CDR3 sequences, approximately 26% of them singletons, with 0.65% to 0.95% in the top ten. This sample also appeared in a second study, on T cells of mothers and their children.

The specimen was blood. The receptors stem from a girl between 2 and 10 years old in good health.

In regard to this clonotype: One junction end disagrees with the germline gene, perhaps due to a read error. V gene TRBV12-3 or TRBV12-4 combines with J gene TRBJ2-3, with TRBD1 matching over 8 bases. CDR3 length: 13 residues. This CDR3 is CGTGIRHTDTQYF. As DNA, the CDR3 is TGCGGGACAGGTATAAGGCACACAGATACGCAGTATTTT.

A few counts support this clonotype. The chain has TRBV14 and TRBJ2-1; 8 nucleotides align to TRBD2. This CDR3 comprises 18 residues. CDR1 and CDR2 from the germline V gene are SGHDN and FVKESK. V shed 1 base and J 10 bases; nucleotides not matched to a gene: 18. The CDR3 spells CASSQVFVRLATLGEQFF. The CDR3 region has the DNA TGTGCCAGCAGCCAAGTATTCGTGCGACTAGCGACCTTGGGGGAGCAGTTCTTC.

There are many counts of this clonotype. CDR3 coding DNA: TGTGCCAGCAGCTCGGCCCCAGAGACCCAGTACTTC. Translated, it gives CASSSAPETQYF. The V and J genes are TRBV7-2 and TRBJ2-5; no clear D. This CDR3 contains 12 residues. V gave up 4 bases and J gave up 4 bases, with 7 bases separating them. CDR1 SGHTA and CDR2 FQGNSA come from the germline V gene.

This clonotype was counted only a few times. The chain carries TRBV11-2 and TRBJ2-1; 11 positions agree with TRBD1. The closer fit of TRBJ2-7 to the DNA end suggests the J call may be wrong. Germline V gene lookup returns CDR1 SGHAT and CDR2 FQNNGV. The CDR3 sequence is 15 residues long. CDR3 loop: CASRYQGQGGNEQYF. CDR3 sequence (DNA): TGTGCCAGCCGATACCAGGGACAGGGGGGGAACGAGCAGTACTTC.

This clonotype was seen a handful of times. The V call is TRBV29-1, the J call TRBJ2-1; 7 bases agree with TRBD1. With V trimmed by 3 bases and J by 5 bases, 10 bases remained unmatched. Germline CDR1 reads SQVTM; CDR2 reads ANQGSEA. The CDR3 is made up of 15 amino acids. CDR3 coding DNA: TGCAGCGTTGAGATTTCCGGACAGGTGAACAATGAGCAGTTCTTC. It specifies CSVEISGQVNNEQFF.

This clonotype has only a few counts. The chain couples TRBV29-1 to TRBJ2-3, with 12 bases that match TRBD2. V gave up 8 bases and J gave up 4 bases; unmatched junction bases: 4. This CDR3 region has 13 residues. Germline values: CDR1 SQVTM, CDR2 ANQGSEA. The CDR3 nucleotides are TGCAGCACGCGACTAGCGGGAGCAGATACGCAGTATTTT. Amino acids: CSTRLAGADTQYF.

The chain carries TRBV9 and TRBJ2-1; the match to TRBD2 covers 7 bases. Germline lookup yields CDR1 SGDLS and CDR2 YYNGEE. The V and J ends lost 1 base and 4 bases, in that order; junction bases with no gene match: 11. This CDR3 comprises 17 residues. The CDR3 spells CASSVQAGERLYNEQFF. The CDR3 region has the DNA TGTGCCAGCAGCGTACAGGCGGGGGAGCGGCTATACAATGAGCAGTTCTTC.

The DNA for the CDR3 is TGCGCCAGCAGCCAAGAACTGAGCGGGAGTTTGAAAGATACGCAGTATTTT. Residues: CASSQELSGSLKDTQYF. V is TRBV4-1 and J is TRBJ2-3; 8 bases are a match to TRBD2. Per the germline V gene, CDR1 is MGHRA and CDR2 is YSYEKL. The CDR3 totals 17 residues. The trim removed 0 bases at V and 5 bases at J, leaving 10 bases unmatched.

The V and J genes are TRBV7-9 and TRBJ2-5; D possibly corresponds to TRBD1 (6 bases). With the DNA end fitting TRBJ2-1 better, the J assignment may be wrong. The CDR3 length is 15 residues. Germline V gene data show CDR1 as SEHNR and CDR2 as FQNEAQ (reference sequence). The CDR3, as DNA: TGTGCCAGCAGGGATACCGGGACACCAACAAATGAGCAGTTCTTC. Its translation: CASRDTGTPTNEQFF.

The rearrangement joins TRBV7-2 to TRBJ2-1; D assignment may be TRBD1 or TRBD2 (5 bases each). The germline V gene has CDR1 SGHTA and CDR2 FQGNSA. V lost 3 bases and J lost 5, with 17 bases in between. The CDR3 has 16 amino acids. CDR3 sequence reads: CASSFGWDGVNNEQFF. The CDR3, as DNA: TGTGCCAGCAGCTTTGGGTGGGACGGGGTTAACAATGAGCAGTTCTTC.

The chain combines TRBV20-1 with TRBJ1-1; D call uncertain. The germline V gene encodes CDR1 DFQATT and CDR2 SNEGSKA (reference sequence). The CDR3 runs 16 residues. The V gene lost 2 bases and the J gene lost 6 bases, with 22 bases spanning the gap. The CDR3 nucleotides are TGCAGTGCTAGATCGGAGAGACCAACGAGGATGGCTGAAGCTTTCTTT. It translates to CSARSERPTRMAEAFF.

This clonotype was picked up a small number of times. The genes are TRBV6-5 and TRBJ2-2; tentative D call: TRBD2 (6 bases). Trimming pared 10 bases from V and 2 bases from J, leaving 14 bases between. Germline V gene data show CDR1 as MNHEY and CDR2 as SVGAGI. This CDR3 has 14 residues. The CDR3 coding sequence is TGTGCCACCAGGAGGAGGGAAAACACCGGGGAGCTGTTTTTT. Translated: CATRRRENTGELFF.

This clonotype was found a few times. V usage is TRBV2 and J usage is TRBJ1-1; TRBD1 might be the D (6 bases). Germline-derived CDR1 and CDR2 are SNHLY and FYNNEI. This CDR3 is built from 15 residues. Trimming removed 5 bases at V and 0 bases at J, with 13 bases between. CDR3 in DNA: TGTGCCAGCAGTATACAGGGCGATCTGAACACTGAAGCTTTCTTT. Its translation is CASSIQGDLNTEAFF.

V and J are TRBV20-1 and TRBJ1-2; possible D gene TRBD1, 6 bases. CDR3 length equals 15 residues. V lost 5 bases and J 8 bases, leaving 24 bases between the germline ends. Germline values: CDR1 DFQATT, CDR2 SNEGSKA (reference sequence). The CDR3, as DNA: TGCAGTGCTGACGATTTGACAGGTGTCGTGGAAGGCTACACCTTC. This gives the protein CSADDLTGVVEGYTF.

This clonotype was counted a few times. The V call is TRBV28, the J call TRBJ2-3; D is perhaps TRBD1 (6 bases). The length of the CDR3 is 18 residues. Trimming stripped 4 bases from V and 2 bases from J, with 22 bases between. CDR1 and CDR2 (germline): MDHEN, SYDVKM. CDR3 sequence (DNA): TGTGCCAGCAGTTCCCCCCAACCAACAGGGATCCTCACAGATACGCAGTATTTT. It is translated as CASSSPQPTGILTDTQYF.

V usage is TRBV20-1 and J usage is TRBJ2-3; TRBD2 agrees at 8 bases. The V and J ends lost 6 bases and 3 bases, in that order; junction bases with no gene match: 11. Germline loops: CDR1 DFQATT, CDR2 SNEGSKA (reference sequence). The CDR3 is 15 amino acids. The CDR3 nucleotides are TGCAGTGCAGAACCGGGACTAGGGCAAACAGATACGCAGTATTTT. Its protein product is CSAEPGLGQTDTQYF.

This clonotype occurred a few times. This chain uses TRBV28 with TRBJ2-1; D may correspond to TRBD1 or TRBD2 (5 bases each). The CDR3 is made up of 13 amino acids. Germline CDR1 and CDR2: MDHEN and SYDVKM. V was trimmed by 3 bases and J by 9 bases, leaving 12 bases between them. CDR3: CASSLGEEVEQFF. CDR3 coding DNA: TGTGCCAGCAGTTTGGGGGAAGAGGTTGAGCAGTTCTTC.

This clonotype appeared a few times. DNA of the CDR3: TGCAGTGCTAGAGATGGCAGGGAGACAGATACGCAGTATTTT. It yields the protein CSARDGRETDTQYF. This chain joins TRBV20-1 and TRBJ2-3, with D perhaps TRBD1 or TRBD2 (5 bases each). CDR1 is DFQATT, CDR2 SNEGSKA, per germline (reference sequence). V was clipped by 0 bases and J by 3 bases, with 10 bases between them. This CDR3 region has 14 residues.

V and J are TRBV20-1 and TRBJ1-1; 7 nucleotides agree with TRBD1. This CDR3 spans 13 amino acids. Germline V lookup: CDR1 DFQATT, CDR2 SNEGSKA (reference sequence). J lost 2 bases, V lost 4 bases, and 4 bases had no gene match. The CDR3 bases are TGCAGTGCTATGGGGACAGCTAACACTGAAGCTTTCTTT. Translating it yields CSAMGTANTEAFF.

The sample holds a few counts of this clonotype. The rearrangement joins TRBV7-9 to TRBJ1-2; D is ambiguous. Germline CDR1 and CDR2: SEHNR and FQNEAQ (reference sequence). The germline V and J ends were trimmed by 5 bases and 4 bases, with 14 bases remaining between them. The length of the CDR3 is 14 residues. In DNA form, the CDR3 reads TGTGCCAGCAGCGGAGGGTTAAGCCCCTATGGCTACACCTTC. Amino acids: CASSGGLSPYGYTF.

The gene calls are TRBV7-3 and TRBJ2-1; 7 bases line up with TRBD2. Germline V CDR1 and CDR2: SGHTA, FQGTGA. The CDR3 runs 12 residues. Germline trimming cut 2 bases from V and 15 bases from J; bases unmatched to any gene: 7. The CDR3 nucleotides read TGTGCCAGCAGCTTATTGGGGGGGGAATGGTTCTTC. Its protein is CASSLLGGEWFF.

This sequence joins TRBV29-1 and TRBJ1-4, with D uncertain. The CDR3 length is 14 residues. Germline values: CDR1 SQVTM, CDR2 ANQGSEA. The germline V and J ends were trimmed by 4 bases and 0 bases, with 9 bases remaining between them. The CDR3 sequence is CSVVTHATNEKLFF. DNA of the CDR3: TGCAGCGTTGTAACACACGCAACTAATGAAAAACTGTTTTTT.

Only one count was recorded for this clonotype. CDR3 loop: CASSLSYGDQGSYEQYF. CDR3 DNA sequence: TGTGCCAGCAGCTTATCATATGGGGACCAGGGCTCCTACGAGCAGTACTTC. This chain uses TRBV7-6 with TRBJ2-7; D is perhaps TRBD1 or TRBD2 (5 bases each). CDR3 length: 17 amino acids. Germline CDR1 SGHVS, CDR2 FNYEAQ. V shed 2 bases and J shed 0 bases, with 17 bases lying between them.

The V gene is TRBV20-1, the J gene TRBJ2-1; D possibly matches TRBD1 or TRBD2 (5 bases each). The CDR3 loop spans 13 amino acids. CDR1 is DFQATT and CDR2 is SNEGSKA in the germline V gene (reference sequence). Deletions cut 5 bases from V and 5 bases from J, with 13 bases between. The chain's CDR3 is CSADPGTHNEQFF. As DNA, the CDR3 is TGCAGTGCTGACCCCGGGACCCACAATGAGCAGTTCTTC.

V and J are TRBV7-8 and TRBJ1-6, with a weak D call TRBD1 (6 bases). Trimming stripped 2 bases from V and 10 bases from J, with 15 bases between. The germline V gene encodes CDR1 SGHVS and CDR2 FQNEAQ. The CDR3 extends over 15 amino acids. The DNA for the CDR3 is TGTGCCAGCAGCTTATCGGCACAGGGCTGGTCACCCCTCCACTTT. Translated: CASSLSAQGWSPLHF.

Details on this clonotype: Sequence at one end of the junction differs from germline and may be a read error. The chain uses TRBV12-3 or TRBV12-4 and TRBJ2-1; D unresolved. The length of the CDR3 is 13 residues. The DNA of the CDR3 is TGCGCCAGCAGTCCCGAGCACCACAATGAGCAGTTCTTC. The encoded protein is CASSPEHHNEQFF.

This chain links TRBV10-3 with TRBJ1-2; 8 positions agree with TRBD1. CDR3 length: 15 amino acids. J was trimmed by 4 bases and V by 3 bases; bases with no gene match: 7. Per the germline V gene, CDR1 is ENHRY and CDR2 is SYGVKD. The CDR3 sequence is CAISDGDRGLYGYTF. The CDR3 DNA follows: TGTGCCATCAGTGATGGAGACAGGGGTCTCTATGGCTACACCTTC.

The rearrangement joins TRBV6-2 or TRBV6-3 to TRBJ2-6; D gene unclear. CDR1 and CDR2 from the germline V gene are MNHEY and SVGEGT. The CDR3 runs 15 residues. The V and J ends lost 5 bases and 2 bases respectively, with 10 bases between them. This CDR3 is CASSIIGPGANVLTF. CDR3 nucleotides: TGTGCCAGCAGTATTATAGGGCCTGGGGCCAACGTCCTGACTTTC.